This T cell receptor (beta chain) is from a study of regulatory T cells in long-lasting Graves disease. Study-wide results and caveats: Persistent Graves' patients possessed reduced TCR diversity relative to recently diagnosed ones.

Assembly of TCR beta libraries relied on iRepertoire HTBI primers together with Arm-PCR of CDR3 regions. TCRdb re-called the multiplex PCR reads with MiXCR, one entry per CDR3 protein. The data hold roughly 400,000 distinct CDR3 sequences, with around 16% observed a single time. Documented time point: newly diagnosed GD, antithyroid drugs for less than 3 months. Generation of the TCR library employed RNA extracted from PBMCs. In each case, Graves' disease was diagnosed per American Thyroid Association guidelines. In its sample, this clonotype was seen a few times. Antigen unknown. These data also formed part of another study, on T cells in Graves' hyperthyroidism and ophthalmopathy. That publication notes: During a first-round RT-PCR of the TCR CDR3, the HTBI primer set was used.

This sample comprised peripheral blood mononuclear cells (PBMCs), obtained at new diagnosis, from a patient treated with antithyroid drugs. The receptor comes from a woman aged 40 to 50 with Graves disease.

CDR3 protein: CASSPGLAGGPSGELFF. As DNA, the CDR3 is TGTGCCAGCAGCCCCGGACTAGCGGGAGGGCCGTCCGGGGAGCTGTTTTTT. This chain joins TRBV3-1 and TRBJ2-2; 15 bases agree with TRBD2. The CDR3 loop spans 17 amino acids. Germline V gives CDR1 LGHDT, CDR2 YNNKEL (reference sequence). Trimming at V came to 4 bases and at J to 6 bases, leaving 6 bases not matched to a gene.